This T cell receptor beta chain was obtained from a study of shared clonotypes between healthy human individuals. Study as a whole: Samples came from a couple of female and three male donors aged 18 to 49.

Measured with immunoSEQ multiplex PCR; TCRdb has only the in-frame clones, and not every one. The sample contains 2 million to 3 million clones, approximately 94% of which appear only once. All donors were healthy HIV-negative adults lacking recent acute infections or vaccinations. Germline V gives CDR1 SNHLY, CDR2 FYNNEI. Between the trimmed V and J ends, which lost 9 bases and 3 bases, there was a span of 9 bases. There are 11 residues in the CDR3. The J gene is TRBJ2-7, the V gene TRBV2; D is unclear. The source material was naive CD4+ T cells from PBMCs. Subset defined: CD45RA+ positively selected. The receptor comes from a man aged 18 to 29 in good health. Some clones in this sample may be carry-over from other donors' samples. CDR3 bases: TGTGCCAGTACTTCTTTCTACGAGCAGTACTTC. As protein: CASTSFYEQYF.